This record covers a single TCR beta chain. The germline V gene has CDR1 MNHGY and CDR2 SAAAGT. The CDR3 spans 15 residues. These data originate in a study of Tregs in tolerant kidney transplant recipients. Sequenced by immunoSEQ multiplex PCR; TCRdb stores in-frame clones only, minus some. The sample consists of about 78,000 clones, approximately 90% of them appearing once. This chain uses TRBV6-8 with TRBJ2-5; D possibly corresponds to TRBD2 (6 bases). The J call is doubtful: the DNA matches TRBJ2-7 better. The sequence was collected from a human donor who received a combined kidney and bone marrow transplant. The sequenced sample was Tregs from blood, obtained before the transplant. The CDR3 nucleotides are TGTGCCAGCACCTCCTGGGCGGGACGGCTCTACGAGCAGTACTTC. It yields the protein CASTSWAGRLYEQYF.